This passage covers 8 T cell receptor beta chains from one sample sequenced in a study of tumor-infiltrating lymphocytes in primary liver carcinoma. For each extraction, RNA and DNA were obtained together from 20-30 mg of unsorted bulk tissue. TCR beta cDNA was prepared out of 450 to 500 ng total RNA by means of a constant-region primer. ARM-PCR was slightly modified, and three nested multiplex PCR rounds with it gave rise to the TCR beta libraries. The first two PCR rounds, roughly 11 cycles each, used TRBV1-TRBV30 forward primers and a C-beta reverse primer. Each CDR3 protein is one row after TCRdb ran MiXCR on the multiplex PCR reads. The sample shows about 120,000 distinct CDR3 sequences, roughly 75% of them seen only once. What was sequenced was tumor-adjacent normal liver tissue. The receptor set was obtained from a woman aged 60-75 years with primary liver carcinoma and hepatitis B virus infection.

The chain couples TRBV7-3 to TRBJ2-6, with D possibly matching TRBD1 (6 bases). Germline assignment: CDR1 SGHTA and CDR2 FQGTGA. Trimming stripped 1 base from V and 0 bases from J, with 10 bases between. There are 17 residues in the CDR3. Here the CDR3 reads CASSLSRDTSGANVLTF. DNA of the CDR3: TGTGCCAGCAGCTTAAGCCGGGACACCTCTGGGGCCAACGTCCTGACTTTC.

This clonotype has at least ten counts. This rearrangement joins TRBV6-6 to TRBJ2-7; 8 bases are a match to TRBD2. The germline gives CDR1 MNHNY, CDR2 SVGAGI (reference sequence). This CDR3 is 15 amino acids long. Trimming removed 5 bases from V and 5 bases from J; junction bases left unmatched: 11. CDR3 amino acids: CASSRTSLEFHEQYF. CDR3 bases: TGTGCCAGCAGTAGGACTAGCTTAGAATTCCACGAGCAGTACTTC.

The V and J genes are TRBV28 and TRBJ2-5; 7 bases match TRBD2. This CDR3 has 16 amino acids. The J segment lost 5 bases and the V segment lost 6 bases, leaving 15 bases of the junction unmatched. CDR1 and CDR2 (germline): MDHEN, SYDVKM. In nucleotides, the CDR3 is TGTGCCAGCAGGACTAGAGGGAGTTGGGGGGGTGAGACCCAGTACTTC. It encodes CASRTRGSWGGETQYF.

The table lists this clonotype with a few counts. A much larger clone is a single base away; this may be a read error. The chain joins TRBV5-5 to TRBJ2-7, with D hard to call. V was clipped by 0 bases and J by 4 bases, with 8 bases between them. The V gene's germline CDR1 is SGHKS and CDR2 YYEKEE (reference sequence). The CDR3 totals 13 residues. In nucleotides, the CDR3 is TGTGCCAGCAGCTTGGATGACGGTTACGAGCAGTACTTC. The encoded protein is CASSLDDGYEQYF.

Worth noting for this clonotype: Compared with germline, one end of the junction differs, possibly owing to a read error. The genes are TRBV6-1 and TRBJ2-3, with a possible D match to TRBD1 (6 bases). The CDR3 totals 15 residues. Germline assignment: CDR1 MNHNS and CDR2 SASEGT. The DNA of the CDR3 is TGTGCCAGCAGTGAACCAAGGACAGCCACAGTTACGCAGTATTTT. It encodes CASSEPRTATVTQYF.

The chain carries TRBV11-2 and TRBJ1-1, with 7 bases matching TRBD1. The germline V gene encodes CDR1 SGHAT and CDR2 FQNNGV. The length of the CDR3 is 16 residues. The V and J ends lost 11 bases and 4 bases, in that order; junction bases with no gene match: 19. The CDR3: CACISLTGDWSTEAFF. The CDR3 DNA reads TGTGCCTGCATCTCCTTAACAGGGGATTGGAGCACTGAAGCTTTCTTT.

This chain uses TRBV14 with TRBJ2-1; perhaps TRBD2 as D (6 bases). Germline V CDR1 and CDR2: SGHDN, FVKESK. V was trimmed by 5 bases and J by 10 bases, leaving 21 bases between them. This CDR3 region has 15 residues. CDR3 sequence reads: CASSVGGDPGREQFF. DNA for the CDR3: TGTGCCAGCAGCGTCGGAGGGGACCCAGGGAGAGAGCAGTTCTTC.

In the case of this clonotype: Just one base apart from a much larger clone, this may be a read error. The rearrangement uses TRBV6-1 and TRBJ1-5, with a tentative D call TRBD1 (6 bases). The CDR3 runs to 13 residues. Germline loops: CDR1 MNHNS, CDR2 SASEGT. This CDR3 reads CVGQRDSNQPQHF. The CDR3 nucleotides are TGTGTCGGACAGAGAGACAGTAATCAGCCCCAGCATTTT.